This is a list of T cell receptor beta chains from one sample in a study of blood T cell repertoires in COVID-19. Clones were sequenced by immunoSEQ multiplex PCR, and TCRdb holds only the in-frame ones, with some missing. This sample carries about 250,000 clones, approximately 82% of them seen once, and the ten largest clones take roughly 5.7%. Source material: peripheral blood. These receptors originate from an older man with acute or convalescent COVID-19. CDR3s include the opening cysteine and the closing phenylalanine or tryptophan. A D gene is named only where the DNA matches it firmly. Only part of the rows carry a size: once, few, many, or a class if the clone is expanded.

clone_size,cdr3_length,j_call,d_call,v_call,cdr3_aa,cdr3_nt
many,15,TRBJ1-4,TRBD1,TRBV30,CAWSVPTGLMEKLFF,TGTGCCTGGAGTGTCCCGACAGGGTTGATGGAAAAACTGTTTTTT
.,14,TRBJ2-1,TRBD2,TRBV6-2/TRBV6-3,CASSWTSSYNEQFF,TGTGCCAGCAGTTGGACTAGCTCCTACAATGAGCAGTTCTTC
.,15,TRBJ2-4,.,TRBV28,CASSFVRGVKNIQYF,TGTGCCAGCAGTTTTGTGCGCGGGGTCAAAAACATTCAGTACTTC
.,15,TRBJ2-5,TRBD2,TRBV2,CASRSEGGVGETQYF,TGTGCCAGCAGGTCCGAGGGAGGGGTGGGTGAGACCCAGTACTTC
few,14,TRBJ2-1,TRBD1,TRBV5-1,CASSLGGQPNEQFF,TGCGCCAGCAGCTTGGGGGGACAGCCAAATGAGCAGTTCTTC
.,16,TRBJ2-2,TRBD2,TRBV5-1,CASSLQSGANTGELFF,TGCGCCAGCAGCTTACAAAGCGGGGCGAACACCGGGGAGCTGTTTTTT
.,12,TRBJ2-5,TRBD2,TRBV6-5,CASSGRGETQYF,TGTGCCAGCAGCGGGAGGGGAGAGACCCAGTACTTC
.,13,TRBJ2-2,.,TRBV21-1,CASPWRDTGELFF,TGTGCCAGCCCGTGGAGGGACACCGGGGAGCTGTTTTTT
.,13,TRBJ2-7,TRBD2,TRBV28,CASRGGLVYEQYF,TGTGCCAGCAGGGGCGGACTAGTGTACGAGCAGTACTTC
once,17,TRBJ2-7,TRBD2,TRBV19,CASSAWIRTSGMDEQYF,TGTGCCAGTAGTGCATGGATCCGGACTAGCGGGATGGACGAGCAGTACTTC
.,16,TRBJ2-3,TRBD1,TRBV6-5,CASSSLGTGQPDTQYF,TGTGCCAGCAGTTCCCTCGGGACAGGGCAGCCAGATACGCAGTATTTT
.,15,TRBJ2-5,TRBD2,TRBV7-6,CASSLAGGTQETQYF,TGTGCCAGCAGCTTAGCGGGAGGGACCCAAGAGACCCAGTACTTC
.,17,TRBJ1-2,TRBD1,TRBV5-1,CASSEGPGQGFDYGYTF,TGCGCCAGCAGCGAAGGGCCGGGACAGGGGTTTGACTATGGCTACACCTTC
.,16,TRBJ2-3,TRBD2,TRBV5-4,CASSLALAGGGDTQYF,TGTGCCAGCAGCTTGGCCCTAGCGGGAGGGGGGGATACGCAGTATTTT
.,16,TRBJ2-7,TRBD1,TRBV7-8,CASSAGTGSTSYEQYF,TGTGCCAGCAGCGCCGGGACAGGGTCTACCTCCTACGAGCAGTACTTC
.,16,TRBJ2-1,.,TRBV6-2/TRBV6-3,CASSWEVQGYYNEQFF,TGTGCCAGCAGTTGGGAAGTACAGGGTTACTACAATGAGCAGTTCTTC
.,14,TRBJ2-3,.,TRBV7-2,CASTAGGSTDTQYF,TGTGCCAGCACCGCCGGGGGTTCCACAGATACGCAGTATTTT